This entry lists 4 T cell receptor beta chains sequenced from one sample in a study of PD-1 blockade in classical Hodgkin lymphoma. Sequenced by immunoSEQ multiplex PCR; TCRdb stores in-frame clones only, minus some. The table shows tens of thousands of clones, with more than 80% occurring only once. The sample's time point: cycle 4 day 1 (C4D1), after less than 7 weeks of nivolumab. Each patient relapsed following autologous stem cell transplantation, and prior brentuximab vedotin exposure differed. The source material was peripheral blood mononuclear cells (PBMCs), sampled before the fourth cycle of nivolumab. The receptor set was obtained from a human donor with classical Hodgkin lymphoma.

The chain combines TRBV6-5 with TRBJ1-1; no definite D call. The germline CDR1 and CDR2 sequences are MNHEY and SVGAGI. CDR3 length: 13 amino acids. V lost 7 bases and J lost 6, with 15 bases in between. The CDR3 spells CASTPPGRAEAFF. The CDR3 region has the DNA TGTGCCAGCACCCCCCCCGGGAGGGCTGAAGCTTTCTTT.

In the case of this clone: Other nucleotide sequences in the sample specify the same CDR3. V and J are TRBV14 and TRBJ2-2; TRBD2 agrees at 7 bases. The CDR3 has 13 residues. Germline-derived CDR1 and CDR2 are SGHDN and FVKESK. The trim removed 1 base at V and 8 bases at J, leaving 1 base unmatched. CDR3 region: CASSQVLAGELFF. The CDR3 region has the DNA TGTGCCAGCAGCCAAGTACTAGCGGGGGAGCTGTTTTTT.

This chain joins TRBV4-2 and TRBJ2-3; 9 bases are a match to TRBD1. This CDR3 region has 15 residues. The germline V gene has CDR1 LGHNA and CDR2 YNFKEQ. V shed 1 base and J 8 bases; nucleotides not matched to a gene: 7. The CDR3 DNA reads TGTGCCAGCAGCCAAGTCGGACAGGGGTTCGGTACGCAGTATTTT. This codes for CASSQVGQGFGTQYF.

The rearrangement joins TRBV29-1 to TRBJ2-3; weak D call: TRBD2 (5 bases). V dropped 4 bases and J dropped 1 base, with 9 bases sitting between them. Germline loops: CDR1 SQVTM, CDR2 ANQGSEA. This CDR3 contains 13 residues. The CDR3 is CSVVAAGTDTQYF. CDR3 bases: TGCAGCGTTGTAGCAGCGGGCACAGATACGCAGTATTTT.